These 9 T cell receptor beta chains originate from one sample sequenced in a study of human T cells and chemical hapten exposure. One entry per CDR3 protein, called by TCRdb with MiXCR from the RACE reads. Of some 180,000 distinct CDR3 sequences listed, 20% to 25% are singletons. Time point denoted: patch test 1, 2 weeks after DPC sensitization. Treatment in this sample: therapeutic diphenylcyclopropenone sensitization with weekly scalp DPC. Sequencing used whole blood, obtained in connection with sensitization to the hapten diphenylcyclopropenone (DPC). Receptors originate from a woman in her fifties or sixties with alopecia areata. Some clones in this sample may be carry-over from other donors' samples.

To note about this clonotype: The junction does not match germline at one end; this may be a read error. V usage is TRBV3-1 and J usage is TRBJ1-3; D perhaps matches TRBD1 (6 bases). Per germline, CDR1 LGHDT and CDR2 YNNKEL (reference sequence). The CDR3 length is 14 residues. In DNA form, the CDR3 reads TGTGTCAGCAGCCTCCGGACAGAAGGAAACACCATATATTTT. Its translation is CVSSLRTEGNTIYF.

This chain uses TRBV4-2 with TRBJ2-7, with 7 bases identical to TRBD2. The CDR3 consists of 15 residues. Germline CDR1 is LGHNA and CDR2 is YNFKEQ. Trimming at V came to 0 bases and at J to 3 bases, leaving 5 bases not matched to a gene. Here the CDR3 DNA reads TGTGCCAGCAGCCAAGAGGCTAGCGGCTTCTACGAGCAGTACTTC. Protein: CASSQEASGFYEQYF.

At least ten counts were recorded for this clonotype. V and J are TRBV29-1 and TRBJ2-3; D might be TRBD2 (5 bases). V dropped 4 bases and J dropped 2 bases, with 10 bases sitting between them. The CDR3 covers 13 residues. Germline values: CDR1 SQVTM, CDR2 ANQGSEA. For the CDR3, the DNA is TGCAGCGTTGTGAGCGGAGCCACAGATACGCAGTATTTT. Its translation is CSVVSGATDTQYF.

The chain couples TRBV25-1 to TRBJ1-2; 9 bases line up with TRBD1. The germline V gene has CDR1 MGHDK and CDR2 SYGVNS. The CDR3 length is 13 residues. V shed 6 bases, J shed 4 bases, and the junction held 3 bases outside the gene matches. CDR3: CASSVQGAYGYTF. The CDR3 DNA sequence: TGTGCCAGCAGCGTACAGGGGGCCTATGGCTACACCTTC.

The chain uses TRBV19 and TRBJ1-2, with 9 bases that match TRBD1. This CDR3 has 16 amino acids. V shed 9 bases and J 2 bases; nucleotides not matched to a gene: 13. Germline V gene sequence: CDR1 LNHDA, CDR2 SQIVND (reference sequence). The CDR3 DNA sequence: TGTGCCAGCGCTAACGACAGGGGGGTTGAGAACTATGGCTACACCTTC. The encoded protein is CASANDRGVENYGYTF. The complete variable domain, with remaining parts taken from reference TRBV19 and TRBJ1-2, reads DGGITQSPKYLFRKEGQNVTLSCEQNLNHDAMYWYRQDPGQGLRLIYYSQIVNDFQKGDIAEGYSVSREKKESFPLTVTSAQKNPTAFYLCASANDRGVENYGYTFGSGTRLTVV.

This clonotype was seen more than once but under ten times. V is TRBV6-5 and J is TRBJ1-1; 7 bases are a match to TRBD1. The germline V gene encodes CDR1 MNHEY and CDR2 SVGAGI. The CDR3 loop spans 14 amino acids. The V and J ends lost 6 bases and 3 bases, in that order; junction bases with no gene match: 7. CDR3 bases: TGTGCCAGCAGCCGTACAGGGGCCCACACTGAAGCTTTCTTT. It codes for CASSRTGAHTEAFF.

This clonotype was picked up a small number of times. The rearrangement joins TRBV6-6 to TRBJ2-2; 7 bases fit TRBD2. This CDR3 spans 16 amino acids. J was trimmed by 5 bases and V by 0 bases; bases with no gene match: 6. Germline CDR1 and CDR2: MNHNY and SVGAGI (reference sequence). The CDR3 loop reads CASSYSGGSETGELFF. CDR3 DNA: TGTGCCAGCAGTTACTCAGGCGGGAGTGAGACCGGGGAGCTGTTTTTT.

This clonotype appeared a few times. This rearrangement joins TRBV28 to TRBJ1-1; possibly TRBD1 for D (6 bases). The germline V and J ends were trimmed by 10 bases and 1 base, with 10 bases remaining between them. CDR1 is MDHEN and CDR2 is SYDVKM in the germline V gene. The CDR3 length is 12 residues. CDR3 DNA sequence: TGTGCCACCCTGGACAGGAACACTGAAGCTTTCTTT. It encodes CATLDRNTEAFF.

This clonotype appeared a few times. The chain carries TRBV7-3 and TRBJ2-5; D may be TRBD1 or TRBD2 (5 bases each). This CDR3 has 15 amino acids. Germline V gene data show CDR1 as SGHTA and CDR2 as FQGTGA. V was trimmed by 0 bases and J by 4 bases, leaving 12 bases between them. DNA for the CDR3: TGTGCCAGCAGCTTAACTCCCACTAGGGGAGAGACCCAGTACTTC. It translates to CASSLTPTRGETQYF.